This T cell receptor (beta chain) was identified during a study of beta chain features in type 1 diabetes. The authors reverse transcribed all of the isolated RNA, so sequencing captured expressed TCRB transcripts. Clones were sequenced by immunoSEQ multiplex PCR, and TCRdb holds only the in-frame ones, with some missing. The sample includes around 430,000 clones, over 25% of them seen just once. The sample holds a few counts of this clone. The CDR3 runs 20 residues. Germline CDR1 is SQVTM and CDR2 is ANQGSEA. V shed 2 bases and J 5 bases; nucleotides not matched to a gene: 24. This receptor was taken from a man younger than 30 in good health. The sequencing input was naive CD4+ T cells from blood. The J gene is TRBJ2-3, the V gene TRBV29-1, with 8 bases that match TRBD1. The CDR3 loop is CSVEIRGTGFSTVIGDTQYF. The DNA for the CDR3 is TGCAGCGTTGAAATACGCGGGACAGGATTCTCGACCGTGATAGGAGATACGCAGTATTTT.